These T cell receptor beta chains were read from a single sample in a study of blood T cell repertoires in COVID-19. TCRdb's table, derived via immunoSEQ multiplex PCR, lists solely in-frame clones and lacks some. Here the sample spans 13,000 or so clones, about 76% being singletons. Material: peripheral blood. Source of these receptors: a woman aged 80 or older with acute or convalescent COVID-19. The CDR3 runs from the conserved cysteine through the conserved F or W. D genes are given only for firm matches. Rows may omit the clone size; those that give it use once, few, many or a size class.

j_call cdr3_length clone_size v_call d_call cdr3_aa cdr3_nt
TRBJ2-2 13 NA TRBV6-2/TRBV6-3 NA CASSWVAAGELFF TGTGCCAGCAGTTGGGTAGCAGCCGGGGAGCTGTTTTTT
TRBJ1-4 11 NA TRBV29-1 TRBD1 CSGHRGEKLFF TGCAGCGGGCACAGGGGAGAAAAACTGTTTTTT
TRBJ2-3 15 NA TRBV5-1 NA CASSFRGWSTDTQYF TGCGCCAGCAGCTTCAGGGGATGGAGCACAGATACGCAGTATTTT
TRBJ1-3 13 NA TRBV10-3 TRBD1 CAITGGNGNTIYF TGTGCCATTACAGGGGGCAATGGAAACACCATATATTTT
TRBJ2-7 14 few TRBV9 NA CASSVLDRSYEQYF TGTGCCAGCAGCGTTCTGGACAGATCCTACGAGCAGTACTTC
TRBJ1-2 14 NA TRBV5-4 TRBD1 CASSFNRGNYGYTF TGTGCCAGCAGCTTCAACAGGGGTAACTATGGCTACACCTTC
TRBJ2-5 14 NA TRBV5-1 NA CASSLATGIETQYF TGCGCCAGCAGCTTGGCCACAGGTATAGAGACCCAGTACTTC
TRBJ1-2 13 NA TRBV14 NA CASSQAGVHGYTF TGTGCCAGCAGCCAGGCAGGGGTCCATGGCTACACCTTC
TRBJ1-1 14 NA TRBV14 TRBD1 CASSQDRGRTEAFF TGTGCCAGCAGCCAGGACAGGGGGCGGACTGAAGCTTTCTTT
TRBJ2-7 15 NA TRBV6-1 TRBD1 CASREGQGASYEQYF TGTGCCAGCAGGGAAGGACAGGGGGCGTCCTACGAGCAGTACTTC
TRBJ2-5 14 NA TRBV5-1 NA CASGRRIGGETQYF TGCGCCAGCGGGCGGAGGATTGGCGGAGAGACCCAGTACTTC
TRBJ1-5 14 few TRBV12-1 NA CASSSDKGNQPQHF TGTGCCAGCAGTTCGGACAAGGGGAATCAGCCCCAGCATTTT
TRBJ2-1 14 NA TRBV7-3 NA CASSIPGPNNEQFF TGTGCCAGCAGCATCCCAGGGCCAAACAATGAGCAGTTCTTC
TRBJ2-2 14 few TRBV11-2 TRBD1 CATKQGATLGELFF TGTGCCACCAAACAGGGGGCTACACTCGGGGAGCTGTTTTTT